This T cell receptor (beta chain) is from a study of T cell responses to AZD1222 COVID-19 vaccine. This clone showed up just once. The assay was immunoSEQ multiplex PCR, and TCRdb's table has in-frame clones only and misses some. Among some 140,000 clones, roughly 84% were seen once, and the ten largest hold about 4%. Germline CDR1 and CDR2: SGHRS and YFSETQ. Between the trimmed V and J ends, which lost 4 bases and 10 bases, there was a span of 15 bases. The CDR3 consists of 13 residues. This clonotype was sampled from an adult in good health. The sequences come from peripheral blood, collected on day 0 of AZD1222 vaccination. The chain combines TRBV5-1 with TRBJ1-5, with D uncertain. In nucleotides, the CDR3 is TGCGCCAGCAGCATACAGCCCGGAGGCCCCCAGCATTTT. This sequence encodes CASSIQPGGPQHF.